A selection of T cell receptor beta chains follows, all from one sample in a study of blood T cells in healthy people across ages. MiXCR was run by TCRdb on the 5' RACE reads, yielding one entry per CDR3 protein. Of about a million distinct CDR3 sequences in the sample, 35% to 40% were seen once. Sequencing input: blood. All receptors derive from a man between 18 and 29 years old in good health. The CDR3 runs from the conserved cysteine through the conserved F or W. D genes are given only for firm matches. Clone size, where shown, is once, few, many, or a class for clones that have expanded.

TRBV7-3,NA,TRBJ2-1,NA,CASSPGDRISYNEQFF,TGTGCCAGCAGCCCAGGGGACCGGATATCCTACAATGAGCAGTTCTTC
TRBV7-2,NA,TRBJ2-2,TRBD1,CASCPQTGQAGELFF,TGTGCCAGCTGCCCCCAGACAGGGCAAGCCGGGGAGCTGTTTTTT
TRBV20-1,NA,TRBJ2-5,TRBD1,CSAGDRLYQETQYF,TGCAGTGCTGGGGACAGGTTGTACCAAGAGACCCAGTACTTC
TRBV7-2,few,TRBJ1-4,NA,CASSLEPRDEKLFF,TGTGCCAGCAGCTTAGAACCGCGGGATGAAAAACTGTTTTTT
TRBV4-3,NA,TRBJ2-2,NA,CASSQRDLTGELFF,TGCGCCAGCAGCCAGCGCGATTTAACCGGGGAGCTGTTTTTT
TRBV12-3/TRBV12-4,NA,TRBJ2-3,NA,CASIRGISTDTQYF,TGTGCCAGCATTAGGGGTATTAGCACAGATACGCAGTATTTT
TRBV20-1,NA,TRBJ2-1,TRBD2,CSARDQLAGETNEQFF,TGCAGTGCTAGAGATCAACTAGCGGGGGAGACGAATGAGCAGTTCTTC
TRBV7-9,many,TRBJ1-1,TRBD1,CASSSRQGVNTEAFF,TGTGCCAGCAGCTCCAGACAGGGAGTGAACACTGAAGCTTTCTTT
TRBV5-6,few,TRBJ2-1,NA,CASSLWGAREFF,TGTGCCAGCAGCTTGTGGGGGGCAAGGGAGTTCTTC
TRBV11-1,few,TRBJ2-3,NA,CASSFPPGQVQDTQYF,TGTGCCAGCAGCTTTCCCCCGGGTCAGGTACAGGATACGCAGTATTTT
TRBV27,few,TRBJ1-4,NA,CASSLTGRGRFSEKLFF,TGTGCCAGCAGTTTAACCGGCAGGGGAAGATTTAGTGAAAAACTGTTTTTT
TRBV11-2,few,TRBJ1-2,NA,CASSRVGGGYTF,TGTGCCAGCAGCCGGGTCGGCGGAGGCTACACCTTC
TRBV4-1,NA,TRBJ1-4,NA,CASSQKGYNEKLFF,TGCGCCAGCAGCCAAAAAGGGTATAATGAAAAACTGTTTTTT
TRBV4-3,NA,TRBJ1-2,NA,CASSQDLQPLNYGYTF,TGCGCCAGCAGCCAAGATCTCCAGCCTCTTAACTATGGCTACACCTTC
TRBV5-1,NA,TRBJ2-4,NA,CASSPTPTGEQYF,TGCGCCAGCAGCCCGACGCCTACGGGAGAGCAGTACTTC
TRBV3-1,NA,TRBJ2-7,TRBD1,CASSQGGQGEQYF,TGTGCCAGCAGCCAAGGCGGACAGGGAGAGCAGTACTTC
TRBV20-1,NA,TRBJ2-1,TRBD2,CSASDRGGGGAIGSYNEQFF,TGCAGTGCTAGCGATCGAGGAGGCGGGGGGGCCATTGGGTCCTACAATGAGCAGTTCTTC
TRBV7-2,NA,TRBJ1-5,NA,CASSLRTINQPQHF,TGTGCCAGCAGCTTACGAACAATAAATCAGCCCCAGCATTTT
TRBV7-6,NA,TRBJ2-1,NA,CASGLRGWSSYNEQFF,TGTGCCAGCGGCTTAAGAGGGTGGAGCTCCTACAATGAGCAGTTCTTC
TRBV10-3,NA,TRBJ1-1,NA,CAISSGTDTEAFF,TGTGCCATCTCCTCAGGGACGGACACTGAAGCTTTCTTT
TRBV25-1,NA,TRBJ2-3,TRBD1,CASTPRTGDTDTQYF,TGTGCCAGCACCCCCAGGACAGGGGACACAGATACGCAGTATTTT
TRBV6-2/TRBV6-3,NA,TRBJ2-2,NA,CASNSKSVGGELFF,TGTGCCAGCAACTCCAAATCGGTGGGCGGGGAGCTGTTTTTT
TRBV20-1,NA,TRBJ2-7,NA,CSATLAGRGGEQYF,TGCAGTGCTACTTTAGCTGGGAGGGGGGGCGAGCAGTACTTC
TRBV4-3,few,TRBJ1-4,NA,CASSQEVTIGSGNMGKLFF,TGCGCCAGCAGCCAAGAAGTTACGATCGGATCCGGCAACATGGGAAAACTGTTTTTT
TRBV20-1,NA,TRBJ1-4,NA,CSAGIARGDEKLFF,TGCAGTGCTGGTATCGCAAGGGGAGATGAAAAACTGTTTTTT
TRBV6-2/TRBV6-3,NA,TRBJ1-6,NA,CASSRGLGKAGSPLHF,TGTGCCAGCAGTAGAGGCTTGGGTAAGGCGGGATCACCCCTCCACTTT
TRBV4-1,NA,TRBJ2-7,TRBD1,CASSYGTGGPYQEAQYF,TGCGCCAGCAGCTACGGGACAGGGGGTCCGTACCAAGAGGCCCAGTACTTC
TRBV19,NA,TRBJ2-7,TRBD2,CASSFSGGAGQYF,TGTGCCAGTAGTTTCAGCGGGGGGGCGGGGCAGTACTTC
TRBV5-1,once,TRBJ2-5,TRBD1,CASSLDRGRGETQYF,TGCGCCAGCAGCTTAGACAGGGGACGGGGAGAGACCCAGTACTTC
TRBV20-1,few,TRBJ2-5,TRBD2,CSATPGWLAGGQETQYF,TGCAGTGCTACACCAGGGTGGCTAGCGGGGGGACAAGAGACCCAGTACTTC
TRBV3-1,NA,TRBJ1-1,NA,CASNAGHLNTEAFF,TGTGCCAGCAATGCGGGACATCTGAACACTGAAGCTTTCTTT
TRBV7-8,NA,TRBJ2-7,TRBD1,CASSSDRNYPYEQYF,TGTGCCAGCAGCTCGGACAGGAATTACCCCTACGAGCAGTACTTC